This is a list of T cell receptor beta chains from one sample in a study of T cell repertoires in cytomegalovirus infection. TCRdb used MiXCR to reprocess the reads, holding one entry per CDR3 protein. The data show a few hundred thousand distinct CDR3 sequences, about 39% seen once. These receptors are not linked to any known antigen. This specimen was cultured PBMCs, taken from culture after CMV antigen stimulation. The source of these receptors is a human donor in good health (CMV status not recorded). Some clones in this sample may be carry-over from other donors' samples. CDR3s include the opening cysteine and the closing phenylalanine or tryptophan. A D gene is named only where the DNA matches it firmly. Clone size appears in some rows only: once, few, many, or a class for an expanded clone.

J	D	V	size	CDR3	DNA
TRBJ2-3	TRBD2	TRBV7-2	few	CASSRTGGYTDTQYF	TGTGCCAGCAGCCGTACGGGGGGATACACAGATACGCAGTATTTT
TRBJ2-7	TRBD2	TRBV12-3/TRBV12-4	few	CASSPRGLAGANEQYF	TGTGCCAGCAGTCCTCGGGGACTAGCGGGAGCCAACGAGCAGTACTTC
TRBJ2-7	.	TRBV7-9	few	CASSLRRGVRSSYEQYF	TGTGCCAGCAGCTTAAGACGGGGAGTACGGAGCTCCTACGAGCAGTACTTC
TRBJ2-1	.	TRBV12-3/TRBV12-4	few	CASTQTGSPYNEQFF	TGTGCCAGCACCCAAACAGGGTCCCCCTACAATGAGCAGTTCTTC
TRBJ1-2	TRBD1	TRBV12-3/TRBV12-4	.	CASSSGQGREGYTF	TGTGCCAGCAGTTCGGGACAGGGTCGCGAGGGCTACACCTTC
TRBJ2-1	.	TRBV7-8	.	CASSLGVGAGNEQFF	TGTGCCAGCAGCTTAGGTGTGGGGGCGGGCAATGAGCAGTTCTTC
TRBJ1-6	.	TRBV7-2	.	CASSLGGHLTLHF	TGTGCCAGCAGCTTAGGTGGCCACCTCACCCTCCACTTT
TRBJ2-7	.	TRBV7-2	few	CASSPRTTTYEQYF	TGTGCCAGCAGTCCAAGGACTACCACCTACGAGCAGTACTTC
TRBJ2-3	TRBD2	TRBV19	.	CASTPGLATTDTQYF	TGTGCCAGTACTCCGGGACTAGCCACCACAGATACGCAGTATTTT
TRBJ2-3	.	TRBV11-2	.	CASSAQLAQGGDTQYF	TGTGCCAGCAGCGCCCAGTTAGCGCAGGGGGGAGATACGCAGTATTTT
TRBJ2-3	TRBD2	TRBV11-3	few	CASSSRGAGGSDTQYF	TGTGCCAGCAGCTCCCGAGGAGCGGGAGGCTCAGATACGCAGTATTTT
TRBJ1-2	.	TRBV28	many	CASRTTGTNYGYTF	TGTGCCAGCAGGACGACCGGTACTAACTATGGCTACACCTTC
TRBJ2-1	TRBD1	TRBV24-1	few	CATSDPGQGYNEQFF	TGTGCCACCAGTGATCCGGGACAGGGGTACAATGAGCAGTTCTTC
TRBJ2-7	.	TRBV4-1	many	CASSPVGSSYEQYF	TGCGCCAGCAGCCCGGTGGGCTCTTCCTACGAGCAGTACTTC
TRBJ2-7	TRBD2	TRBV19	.	CATQKKRDPYEQYF	TGTGCCACCCAGAAAAAGCGGGACCCCTACGAGCAGTACTTC
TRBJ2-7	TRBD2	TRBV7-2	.	CASSSVAGGPYEQYF	TGTGCCAGCAGCTCCGTAGCGGGAGGGCCCTACGAGCAGTACTTC